Each of the 7 T cell receptor beta chains below was sequenced from the same sample in a study of cytomegalovirus exposure and HLA in healthy donors (dated by TCRdb to about 2017). Receptor amplification or capture employed the immunoSEQ multiplex PCR assay. For the multiplex PCR, a mixture combining 60 forward primers for TCR Vbeta segments and 13 reverse primers for TCR Jbeta segments was used. Drawn from immuneACCESS, this table holds only the in-frame rearrangements with V and J called that TCRdb kept. Clones are partly lost; checked studies trace under half to an unresolved V gene and leave the rest unexplained. For this sample there are around 170,000 clones; around 73% appear just once. Around 1.4% of the sample lies in the top ten. Material for sequencing was PBMCs. These TCRs come from a male donor in good health and CMV-seronegative.

The rearrangement links TRBV10-3 to TRBJ1-5; TRBD1 might be the D (6 bases). Germline CDR1 ENHRY, CDR2 SYGVKD. The V end was cut by 7 bases, the J end by 5 bases, with 12 bases between. This CDR3 comprises 13 residues. The DNA of the CDR3 is TGTGCCATCAAACAGGGTCTCGATCAGCCCCAGCATTTT. Its protein is CAIKQGLDQPQHF.

V is TRBV9 and J is TRBJ2-1, with TRBD2 identical over 7 bases. Trimming cost V 3 bases and J 2 bases; bases outside gene matches: 11. Germline-derived CDR1 and CDR2 are SGDLS and YYNGEE. The CDR3 totals 17 residues. Here the CDR3 DNA reads TGTGCCAGCAGCGGAGCGGTCGGGGGGATTACCTACAATGAGCAGTTCTTC. This gives the protein CASSGAVGGITYNEQFF.

This clone was detected only once. The V and J genes are TRBV7-2 and TRBJ2-7, with 8 bases that match TRBD2. The V gene's germline CDR1 is SGHTA and CDR2 FQGNSA. This CDR3 has 15 amino acids. Trimming at V came to 5 bases and at J to 6 bases, leaving 12 bases not matched to a gene. DNA of the CDR3: TGTGCCAGCAGCCCCCCCGGGACTAGTTTCGCCGAGCAGTACTTC. Protein: CASSPPGTSFAEQYF.

The chain has TRBV7-2 and TRBJ2-1; 8 nucleotides line up with TRBD1. The CDR3 sequence is 15 residues long. V shed 1 base and J 8 bases; nucleotides not matched to a gene: 7. Germline V gene sequence: CDR1 SGHTA, CDR2 FQGNSA. CDR3 nucleotide sequence: TGTGCCAGCAGCTTAGTTGGACAGGGAAGAGATGAGCAGTTCTTC. Protein sequence: CASSLVGQGRDEQFF.

The CDR3 nucleotides are TGTGCCAGCATGCGAGCGCAGAACACCGGGGAGCTGTTTTTT. Protein: CASMRAQNTGELFF. This sequence joins TRBV27 and TRBJ2-2; the D is unclear. The germline V gene has CDR1 MNHEY and CDR2 SMNVEV (reference sequence). Trimming took off 7 bases at V and 1 base at J, with 10 bases between the two ends. The CDR3 is 14 residues long.

This clone was seen a single time. CDR3 residues: CASSLGVGGSSYNEQFF. The CDR3 nucleotides read TGTGCCAGCAGCTTAGGGGTGGGAGGTAGCTCCTACAATGAGCAGTTCTTC. The chain uses TRBV7-2 and TRBJ2-1; D is possibly TRBD2 (6 bases). Germline V gene sequence: CDR1 SGHTA, CDR2 FQGNSA. There are 17 residues in the CDR3. V lost 1 base and J lost 0, with 13 bases in between.

The chain recombines TRBV11-2 with TRBJ2-1; TRBD1 might be the D (6 bases). Trimming left V 6 bases short and J 7 bases short, with 10 bases between. The CDR3 consists of 12 residues. In germline, CDR1 is SGHAT, CDR2 FQNNGV. The CDR3 spells CASRQRGNEQFF. CDR3 in DNA: TGTGCCAGCAGGCAGAGGGGGAATGAGCAGTTCTTC.